A selection of T cell receptor beta chains follows, all from one sample in a study of blood T cell repertoires in COVID-19. Generated by immunoSEQ multiplex PCR, the TCRdb table keeps only in-frame clones and is missing some. The data contain 13,000 or so clones, about 88% of them singletons. The sequencing input was peripheral blood. The receptor source for this set is a human donor in a cohort sampled during active COVID-19. Both conserved end residues are part of each CDR3. The order of the fields is J gene, V gene, clone size, D gene, CDR3 DNA, CDR3 protein. A D gene is named only where the DNA matches it firmly. Expanded clones are given a class, and other clones once, few, many or no size at all.

TRBJ2-3,TRBV3-1/TRBV3-2,-,-,TGTGCCAGCAGCCCTAGCACAGATACGCAGTATTTT,CASSPSTDTQYF
TRBJ2-1,TRBV7-2,-,TRBD2,TGTGCCAGCAGCCCAGCTATCACTAGCGGGGGCAATGAGCAGTTCTTC,CASSPAITSGGNEQFF
TRBJ2-3,TRBV18,once,TRBD1,TGTGCCAGCTCACCGGGACAGGGGACAGATACGCAGTATTTT,CASSPGQGTDTQYF
TRBJ1-6,TRBV7-9,-,TRBD1,TGTGCCAGCAGCTCCCAGCGACAGGGGGTCGGTTCACCCCTCCACTTT,CASSSQRQGVGSPLHF
TRBJ2-3,TRBV6-2/TRBV6-3,once,-,TGTGCCAGCAGTTCGGGACTGTCCACAGATACGCAGTATTTT,CASSSGLSTDTQYF
TRBJ1-6,TRBV4-3,-,-,TGCGCCAGCAGCCAAGTTTTGCGGGACAATTCACCCCTCCACTTT,CASSQVLRDNSPLHF
TRBJ1-3,TRBV18,-,TRBD1,TGTGCCAGCTCACCAGGGACAGGGAGGGACTCTGGAAACACCATATATTTT,CASSPGTGRDSGNTIYF
TRBJ2-3,TRBV18,-,TRBD2,TGTGCCAGCTCACCGGCTAGCGGGGGGTATACAGATACGCAGTATTTT,CASSPASGGYTDTQYF
TRBJ2-1,TRBV12-5,-,TRBD2,TGTGCTAGTGGTTTGGTAACTAGCGGGGTAAATAGGGAGCAGTTCTTC,CASGLVTSGVNREQFF
TRBJ1-1,TRBV4-1,-,-,TGCGCCAGCAGCCAATATATGAACACTGAAGCTTTCTTT,CASSQYMNTEAFF
TRBJ2-1,TRBV24-1,-,-,TGTGCCACCAGTGATTCGGGTCACAATGAGCAGTTCTTC,CATSDSGHNEQFF
TRBJ2-1,TRBV7-9,-,TRBD2,TGTGCCAGCAGCCCTAGCGGGTTAAACAACAATGAGCAGTTCTTC,CASSPSGLNNNEQFF
TRBJ1-1,TRBV7-8,once,-,TGTGCCAGCAGCTTGCAGGAGGACGGTACTGAAGCTTTCTTT,CASSLQEDGTEAFF
TRBJ2-7,TRBV27,-,-,TGTGCCAGCAGTTCCCGACTGGGAGGAGCTGGGGAGCAGTACTTC,CASSSRLGGAGEQYF
TRBJ2-4,TRBV5-1,-,TRBD2,TGCGCCAGCAGCTTGTGGTCGGGGGGAAACATTCAGTACTTC,CASSLWSGGNIQYF
TRBJ2-2,TRBV11-3,-,TRBD2,TGTGCCAGCAGCCCCCACGGGGGGGCGGACGGGGAGCTGTTTTTT,CASSPHGGADGELFF
TRBJ1-6,TRBV6-1,-,-,TGTGCCAGCAGTGGGATGACAGGCCCTGTGAATTCACCCCTCCACTTT,CASSGMTGPVNSPLHF
TRBJ2-5,TRBV7-2,-,TRBD1,TGTGCCAGCAGCCATCGACAGGGGGTGGTAGAGACCCAGTACTTC,CASSHRQGVVETQYF
TRBJ2-3,TRBV11-2,-,TRBD2,TGTGCCAGCAGCGTCCCTAGCGGGAGCACAGATACGCAGTATTTT,CASSVPSGSTDTQYF
TRBJ1-1,TRBV7-2,-,TRBD1,TGTGCCAGCAGCTCCACGACAGGGGGAGAAGCTGAAGCTTTCTTT,CASSSTTGGEAEAFF
TRBJ1-2,TRBV7-2,-,TRBD1,TGTGCCAGCAGCTTGGACAGGGCCAACAACTATGGCTACACCTTC,CASSLDRANNYGYTF
TRBJ2-2,TRBV7-6,once,TRBD2,TGTGCCAGCAGTAGCAGCGGGGGAGGCGGGGAGCTGTTTTTT,CASSSSGGGGELFF
TRBJ2-5,TRBV2,-,-,TGTGCCAGCAGTGGGCTGCAGGGCATCCAAGAGACCCAGTACTTC,CASSGLQGIQETQYF
TRBJ2-1,TRBV27,-,TRBD2,TGTGCCAGCAGTCGAGGACTAGCGGAATCCTACAATGAGCAGTTCTTC,CASSRGLAESYNEQFF
TRBJ2-3,TRBV24-1,-,TRBD1,TGTGCCACCAGTGATCCGCGTGAAGGGGGCAGGGATACGCAGTATTTT,CATSDPREGGRDTQYF
TRBJ1-2,TRBV9,-,-,TGTGCCAGCAGCGTACAGGGGAGTGGCGACTATGGCTACACCTTC,CASSVQGSGDYGYTF
TRBJ1-6,TRBV4-3,-,-,TGCGCCAGCAGCCAAGGGGCAGGGGATAGAATAGGAAATTCACCCCTCCACTTT,CASSQGAGDRIGNSPLHF
TRBJ1-5,TRBV5-6,-,TRBD1,TGTGCCAGCAGCCGGGGCCCCGGGACAGGCAATCAGCCCCAGCATTTT,CASSRGPGTGNQPQHF
TRBJ1-5,TRBV19,-,TRBD1,TGTGCCAGTGGACAGGATGGCAATCAGCCCCAGCATTTT,CASGQDGNQPQHF
TRBJ2-5,TRBV5-4,-,TRBD2,TGTGCCAGCAGTAGCGGGGGGTCACAAGAGACCCAGTACTTC,CASSSGGSQETQYF
TRBJ1-4,TRBV6-5,-,-,TGTGCCAGCAGTTTCAGGGAAACTAATGAAAAACTGTTTTTT,CASSFRETNEKLFF
TRBJ1-1,TRBV7-2,-,TRBD1,TGTGCCAGCAGCTTGCCCGGACAGGGTAGGACTGAAGCTTTCTTT,CASSLPGQGRTEAFF
TRBJ1-2,TRBV29-1,-,-,TGCAGCGTTGCCATATGGGCAGATAACTATGGCTACACCTTC,CSVAIWADNYGYTF
TRBJ1-4,TRBV7-2,-,-,TGTGCCAGCAGCTGGGCCTCAGGGGACAATGAAAAACTGTTTTTT,CASSWASGDNEKLFF
TRBJ2-2,TRBV5-1,-,TRBD1,TGCGCCAGCAGCTTGTCGCCGGGACAGGCGAACACCGGGGAGCTGTTTTTT,CASSLSPGQANTGELFF
TRBJ2-7,TRBV30,once,TRBD1,TGTGCCTGGACCGGACAGGGACTCTTCTACGAGCAGTACTTC,CAWTGQGLFYEQYF
TRBJ2-2,TRBV6-5,-,-,TGTGCCAGCAGTCCAGGGGAGCGGAACACCGGGGAGCTGTTTTTT,CASSPGERNTGELFF
TRBJ2-1,TRBV7-2,-,TRBD2,TGTGCCAGCAGCTTCAACACTCGGGGGGGAAATGAGCAGTTCTTC,CASSFNTRGGNEQFF
TRBJ1-5,TRBV6-5,-,-,TGTGCCAGTGTCTTGTCAGGGGATCAGCCCCAGCATTTT,CASVLSGDQPQHF
TRBJ2-7,TRBV6-1,few,-,TGTGCCAGCAGTGTTTTGGCCGCCGAACGGGTCTCCTACGAGCAGTACTTC,CASSVLAAERVSYEQYF
TRBJ2-7,TRBV6-5,-,-,TGTGCCAGCAGACGGACTGGTTCCTCCTACGAGCAGTACTTC,CASRRTGSSYEQYF
TRBJ1-6,TRBV5-6,-,-,TGTGCCAGCAGCTTAGGGAGCTCCTATAATTCACCCCTCCACTTT,CASSLGSSYNSPLHF
TRBJ1-2,TRBV11-3,-,TRBD1,TGTGCCAGCAGCCCCCGACAGGGTGGCGGCTACACCTTC,CASSPRQGGGYTF
TRBJ2-3,TRBV27,once,TRBD1,TGTGCCAGCAGTGTCGGGACAGTAGGGGGTCGGGATACGCAGTATTTT,CASSVGTVGGRDTQYF
TRBJ1-4,TRBV7-6,-,-,TGTGCCAGCAGCCCCTTAAATGAAAAACTGTTTTTT,CASSPLNEKLFF
TRBJ1-4,TRBV12-3/TRBV12-4,-,TRBD1,TGTGCCAGCAGTCGACAGGGGGGTGAAAAACTGTTTTTT,CASSRQGGEKLFF
TRBJ2-2,TRBV19,-,-,TGTGCCAGTATGTCGGGTCAGTATAACACCGGGGAGCTGTTTTTT,CASMSGQYNTGELFF
TRBJ2-2,TRBV7-2,-,-,TGTGCCAGCAGCCCTAGCCAGGCCGCGAACACCGGGGAGCTGTTTTTT,CASSPSQAANTGELFF
TRBJ1-1,TRBV27,-,-,TGTGCCAGCAGTTTAGCCCTACGGACTGAAGCTTTCTTT,CASSLALRTEAFF
TRBJ2-3,TRBV10-3,once,-,TGTGCCATCAGTGAGTTTACAGGGTGGGGCACAGATACGCAGTATTTT,CAISEFTGWGTDTQYF
TRBJ1-2,TRBV5-1,few,-,TGCGCCAGCAGCTTGGGCTACCGCTATGGCTACACCTTC,CASSLGYRYGYTF
TRBJ2-4,TRBV7-2,-,TRBD1,TGTGCCAGCAGCCCTCGGGACAGCCGAAACATTCAGTACTTC,CASSPRDSRNIQYF
TRBJ1-1,TRBV4-1,-,-,TGCGCCAGCATCCCGGGATCTGGGGACACTGAAGCTTTCTTT,CASIPGSGDTEAFF
TRBJ1-2,TRBV12-3/TRBV12-4,-,TRBD1,TGTGCCAGCAGTTATACAGGGGGCAGAGGCTACACCTTC,CASSYTGGRGYTF